The 27 T cell receptor beta chains in this list originate from one sample, sequenced in a study of shared clonotypes between healthy human individuals. Data came from immunoSEQ multiplex PCR; TCRdb stores just in-frame clones and leaves some out. The table lists over a million clones, around three quarters of them singletons. The sequencing sample was made of memory CD4+ T cells from PBMCs. The subset here: CD45RA-negative fraction. The source is a man aged 18 to 30 in good health. Some clones in this sample may be carry-over from other donors' samples.

The chain's CDR3 is CASSGKGSSYEQYF. The CDR3, as DNA: TGTGCCAGCAGCGGCAAGGGGAGCTCCTACGAGCAGTACTTC. The chain employs TRBV11-3 and TRBJ2-7; D is tentatively TRBD1 or TRBD2 (5 bases each). Trimming pared 5 bases from V and 0 bases from J, leaving 11 bases between. CDR1 SGHNT and CDR2 YENEEA come from the germline V gene. The CDR3 length is 14 residues. The full variable domain, rest sourced from reference TRBV11-3 and TRBJ2-7, is EAGVVQSPRYKIIEKKQPVAFWCNPISGHNTLYWYLQNLGQGPELLIRYENEEAVDDSQLPKDRFSAERLKGVDSTLKIQPAELGDSAVYLCASSGKGSSYEQYFGPGTRLTVT.

The rearrangement links TRBV4-3 to TRBJ2-3, with a tentative D call TRBD2 (5 bases). With 5 bases removed from V and 5 bases from J, the gap between germline ends came to 11 bases. The V gene's germline CDR1 is LGHNA and CDR2 YSLEER. This CDR3 has 13 amino acids. The CDR3 protein is CASSGRGGDTQYF. The CDR3, as DNA: TGCGCCAGCAGCGGGAGAGGAGGAGATACGCAGTATTTT.

The chain joins TRBV27 to TRBJ2-6; D is unresolved. Germline-derived CDR1 and CDR2 are MNHEY and SMNVEV (reference sequence). Trimming pared 5 bases from V and 0 bases from J, leaving 5 bases between. The CDR3 consists of 14 residues. CDR3 DNA sequence: TGTGCCAGCAGTACAAGCTCTGGGGCCAACGTCCTGACTTTC. As protein: CASSTSSGANVLTF.

The chain couples TRBV5-1 to TRBJ2-3; D uncertain. The CDR3 sequence is 15 residues long. The germline V and J ends were trimmed by 0 bases and 0 bases, with 8 bases remaining between them. The V gene's germline CDR1 is SGHRS and CDR2 YFSETQ. The CDR3 nucleotides read TGCGCCAGCAGCTTGGAAACACTTAGCACAGATACGCAGTATTTT. Its translation: CASSLETLSTDTQYF.

The sample holds one count of this clone. The chain carries TRBV28 and TRBJ1-2, with 7 bases identical to TRBD1. CDR1 and CDR2 from the germline V gene are MDHEN and SYDVKM. The CDR3 has 17 amino acids. The V gene end was trimmed by 4 bases and the J gene end by 4 bases; junction bases not matched to a gene: 15. CDR3 loop: CASSSGDTTGWSYGYTF. The CDR3 bases are TGTGCCAGCAGTTCAGGGGACACGACAGGGTGGAGCTATGGCTACACCTTC.

This chain uses TRBV7-6 with TRBJ2-7; D is unresolved. The CDR3 has 14 amino acids. Trimming took off 5 bases at V and 3 bases at J, with 14 bases between the two ends. The germline V gene has CDR1 SGHVS and CDR2 FNYEAQ. In nucleotides, the CDR3 is TGTGCCAGCAGCCCCGGTTCACAGTACTACGAGCAGTACTTC. It translates to CASSPGSQYYEQYF.

This chain uses TRBV5-1 with TRBJ2-1, with TRBD2 matching over 14 bases. CDR3 length: 15 amino acids. CDR1 SGHRS and CDR2 YFSETQ come from the germline V gene. With V trimmed by 4 bases and J by 6 bases, 3 bases remained unmatched. CDR3 amino acids: CASSRGLAGANEQFF. In nucleotides, the CDR3 is TGCGCCAGCAGCCGGGGACTAGCGGGAGCCAATGAGCAGTTCTTC.

The V gene is TRBV5-1, the J gene TRBJ1-2; D not certain. This CDR3 comprises 13 residues. The V and J ends lost 5 bases and 2 bases respectively, with 10 bases between them. The germline V gene has CDR1 SGHRS and CDR2 YFSETQ. CDR3 amino acids: CASSDNPNYGYTF. In DNA, the CDR3 is TGCGCCAGCAGTGATAATCCCAACTATGGCTACACCTTC.

This clone was seen once. The chain carries TRBV6-5 and TRBJ2-3; no clear D gene. The CDR3 sequence is 15 residues long. Trimming shortened V by 7 bases and J by 0 bases, and 14 bases separated the two germline ends. Germline V gene data show CDR1 as MNHEY and CDR2 as SVGAGI. The CDR3 loop reads CASNKGRTSTDTQYF. CDR3 in DNA: TGTGCCAGCAATAAAGGTCGAACTAGCACAGATACGCAGTATTTT.

Regarding this clone: One junction end disagrees with the germline gene, perhaps due to a read error. CDR3 region: CASSQGTGNAGELFF. As DNA, the CDR3 is TGTGCCAGCTCCCAGGGGACAGGGAACGCCGGGGAGCTGTTTTTT. The rearrangement joins TRBV18 to TRBJ2-2; 9 nucleotides line up with TRBD1. The germline gives CDR1 KGHSH, CDR2 LQKENI. This CDR3 region has 15 residues.

The chain employs TRBV30 and TRBJ1-4; maybe TRBD1 (6 bases). V lost 7 bases, J lost 5 bases, and 14 bases lay in between. Germline CDR1 and CDR2: GTSNPN and SVGIG (reference sequence). The CDR3 consists of 13 residues. For the CDR3, the DNA is TGTGCCTCGAGCCGGCAGGGGAATGAAAAACTGTTTTTT. Its protein product is CASSRQGNEKLFF.

This clone was detected once. The chain combines TRBV5-6 with TRBJ2-1; TRBD2 might be the D (6 bases). Per the germline V gene, CDR1 is SGHDT and CDR2 is YYEEEE. Trimming pared 5 bases from V and 4 bases from J, leaving 22 bases between. The CDR3 extends over 17 amino acids. The CDR3 loop is CASSLPHTGLYYNEQFF. CDR3 sequence (DNA): TGTGCCAGCAGTTTACCACATACGGGACTGTATTACAATGAGCAGTTCTTC.

The chain employs TRBV7-2 and TRBJ1-1; D perhaps matches TRBD1 (5 bases). CDR3 length equals 14 residues. The V end was cut by 4 bases, the J end by 5 bases, with 14 bases between. CDR1 is SGHTA and CDR2 is FQGNSA in the germline V gene. The CDR3 region is CASSSSSGGTEAFF. The CDR3 nucleotides are TGTGCCAGCAGCTCATCGAGTGGGGGGACTGAAGCTTTCTTT. Full variable domain (remainder filled in from reference TRBV7-2 and TRBJ1-1): GAGVSQSPSNKVTEKGKDVELRCDPISGHTALYWYRQSLGQGLEFLIYFQGNSAPDKSGLPSDRFSAERTGGSVSTLTIQRTQQEDSAVYLCASSSSSGGTEAFFGQGTRLTVV.

V usage is TRBV5-1 and J usage is TRBJ2-3; 7 bases fit TRBD2. This CDR3 region has 15 residues. CDR1 and CDR2 from the germline V gene are SGHRS and YFSETQ. V lost 7 bases to trimming and J lost 2 bases; unmatched junction nucleotides: 10. The CDR3 coding sequence is TGCGCCAGCTCCCTAGCGGCGCTTGTCACAGATACGCAGTATTTT. Amino acid sequence: CASSLAALVTDTQYF. Combining the CDR3 with reference TRBV5-1 and TRBJ2-3 gives the whole variable domain KAGVTQTPRYLIKTRGQQVTLSCSPISGHRSVSWYQQTPGQGLQFLFEYFSETQRNKGNFPGRFSGRQFSNSRSEMNVSTLELGDSALYLCASSLAALVTDTQYFGPGTRLTVL.

The V gene is TRBV7-2, the J gene TRBJ2-7, with D tentatively TRBD2 (5 bases). Trimming took off 5 bases at V and 0 bases at J, with 14 bases between the two ends. Germline CDR1 is SGHTA and CDR2 is FQGNSA. The length of the CDR3 is 15 residues. In DNA, the CDR3 is TGTGCCAGCAGCCCGGAGGTGCGGGCCTCCTACGAGCAGTACTTC. Encoded protein: CASSPEVRASYEQYF. Drawing the rest from reference TRBV7-2 and TRBJ2-7, the complete variable domain is GAGVSQSPSNKVTEKGKDVELRCDPISGHTALYWYRQSLGQGLEFLIYFQGNSAPDKSGLPSDRFSAERTGGSVSTLTIQRTQQEDSAVYLCASSPEVRASYEQYFGPGTRLTVT.

CDR3 sequence (DNA): TGTGCCAGCAGACTGGACGGGAATTACGAGCAGTACTTC. It translates to CASRLDGNYEQYF. The chain uses TRBV6-1 and TRBJ2-7, with D perhaps matching TRBD2 (5 bases). CDR1 is MNHNS, CDR2 SASEGT, per germline. Trimming shortened V by 6 bases and J by 4 bases, and 13 bases separated the two germline ends. The CDR3 consists of 13 residues.

The chain joins TRBV7-9 to TRBJ1-2; TRBD1 might be the D (6 bases). This CDR3 is 15 amino acids long. Germline-derived CDR1 and CDR2 are SEHNR and FQNEAQ (reference sequence). V was clipped by 5 bases and J by 7 bases, with 20 bases between them. The CDR3 sequence is CASSPHEGEVGGYTF. The CDR3 DNA is TGTGCCAGCAGCCCACACGAGGGGGAAGTGGGTGGCTACACCTTC.

The J gene is TRBJ2-7, the V gene TRBV7-3; no clear D. The CDR3 sequence is 13 residues long. V was cut by 5 bases and J by 0 bases, with 8 bases left in between. CDR1 and CDR2 (germline): SGHTA, FQGTGA. CDR3 in DNA: TGTGCCAGCAGCCGTTTCAGCTCCTACGAGCAGTACTTC. It specifies CASSRFSSYEQYF.

The J gene is TRBJ1-4, the V gene TRBV28, with a weak D call TRBD1 (5 bases). Trimming shortened V by 4 bases and J by 8 bases, and 14 bases separated the two germline ends. CDR1 MDHEN and CDR2 SYDVKM come from the germline V gene. There are 14 residues in the CDR3. The CDR3 reads CASSSPSGAEKLFF. CDR3 nucleotide sequence: TGTGCCAGCAGTTCCCCAAGCGGGGCGGAAAAACTGTTTTTT. The variable domain in full, with the rest retrieved from reference TRBV28 and TRBJ1-4, is DVKVTQSSRYLVKRTGEKVFLECVQDMDHENMFWYRQDPGLGLRLIYFSYDVKMKEKGDIPEGYSVSREKKERFSLILESASTNQTSMYLCASSSPSGAEKLFFGSGTQLSVL.

J is TRBJ2-1 and V is TRBV28, with 10 bases matching TRBD2. The CDR3 is 17 residues long. V shed 6 bases, J shed 2 bases, and the junction held 10 bases outside the gene matches. Per the germline V gene, CDR1 is MDHEN and CDR2 is SYDVKM. The CDR3 DNA follows: TGTGCCAGCAGAGACGTGACGGGACTAGCGCCCTACAATGAGCAGTTCTTC. Amino acids: CASRDVTGLAPYNEQFF.

The chain combines TRBV30 with TRBJ1-2; D is possibly TRBD1 (6 bases). Germline loops: CDR1 GTSNPN, CDR2 SVGIG (reference sequence). This CDR3 spans 13 amino acids. V dropped 4 bases and J dropped 7 bases, with 16 bases sitting between them. In DNA form, the CDR3 reads TGTGCCTGGAATACAGGGAGCGCGACTGGCTACACCTTC. It specifies CAWNTGSATGYTF.

The genes are TRBV11-3 and TRBJ2-3; 9 bases are shared with TRBD2. Germline loops: CDR1 SGHNT, CDR2 YENEEA. Trimming at V came to 4 bases and at J to 4 bases, leaving 6 bases not matched to a gene. CDR3 length equals 15 residues. This CDR3 is CASSWNSGSADTQYF. The DNA for the CDR3 is TGTGCCAGCAGCTGGAATAGCGGGAGTGCAGATACGCAGTATTTT.

The chain recombines TRBV7-2 with TRBJ2-5; 10 nucleotides agree with TRBD1. Trimming cost V 5 bases and J 2 bases; bases outside gene matches: 8. Germline V gives CDR1 SGHTA, CDR2 FQGNSA. The CDR3 sequence is 16 residues long. The CDR3 here is CASSRGDRGFQETQYF. The CDR3 nucleotides read TGTGCCAGCAGCAGAGGGGACAGGGGCTTTCAAGAGACCCAGTACTTC.

Of note for this clone: Other DNA sequences in this specimen translate into the identical CDR3. The chain recombines TRBV30 with TRBJ1-3, with 7 positions matching TRBD1. CDR3 length equals 14 residues. V trimming: 4 bases; J trimming: 0 bases; junction bases outside the gene matches: 3. The germline gives CDR1 GTSNPN, CDR2 SVGIG (reference sequence). The CDR3 DNA reads TGTGCCTGGACAGGGGGGTTCTCTGGAAACACCATATATTTT. Its translation is CAWTGGFSGNTIYF.

The chain is built from TRBV11-2 and TRBJ2-3; no reliable D call. CDR1 is SGHAT, CDR2 FQNNGV, per germline. Trimming shortened V by 2 bases and J by 5 bases, and 5 bases separated the two germline ends. The CDR3 has 12 amino acids. The CDR3 sequence is CASSLHKDTQYF. In DNA form, the CDR3 reads TGTGCCAGCAGCTTACATAAAGATACGCAGTATTTT.

This clone occurred many times. The chain is built from TRBV5-1 and TRBJ1-4, with a possible D match to TRBD1 (5 bases). The CDR3 is made up of 13 amino acids. The ends were cut back, 2 bases at V and 8 bases at J, with 10 bases in the middle. Germline-derived CDR1 and CDR2 are SGHRS and YFSETQ. The CDR3 reads CASSFRVGEKLFF. As DNA, the CDR3 is TGCGCCAGCAGCTTCAGGGTGGGGGAAAAACTGTTTTTT. The variable domain in full, completed from reference TRBV5-1 and TRBJ1-4, reads KAGVTQTPRYLIKTRGQQVTLSCSPISGHRSVSWYQQTPGQGLQFLFEYFSETQRNKGNFPGRFSGRQFSNSRSEMNVSTLELGDSALYLCASSFRVGEKLFFGSGTQLSVL.

This clone was found a few times. The chain couples TRBV7-2 to TRBJ2-1, with 9 bases matching TRBD2. CDR3 length: 13 residues. The V and J ends lost 1 base and 13 bases, in that order; junction bases with no gene match: 5. Germline lookup yields CDR1 SGHTA and CDR2 FQGNSA. DNA of the CDR3: TGTGCCAGCAGCTTAGATGCGGGAGGGCCCCAGTTCTTC. It encodes CASSLDAGGPQFF. Full variable domain (outside the CDR3, taken from reference TRBV7-2 and TRBJ2-1): GAGVSQSPSNKVTEKGKDVELRCDPISGHTALYWYRQSLGQGLEFLIYFQGNSAPDKSGLPSDRFSAERTGGSVSTLTIQRTQQEDSAVYLCASSLDAGGPQFFGPGTRLTVL.